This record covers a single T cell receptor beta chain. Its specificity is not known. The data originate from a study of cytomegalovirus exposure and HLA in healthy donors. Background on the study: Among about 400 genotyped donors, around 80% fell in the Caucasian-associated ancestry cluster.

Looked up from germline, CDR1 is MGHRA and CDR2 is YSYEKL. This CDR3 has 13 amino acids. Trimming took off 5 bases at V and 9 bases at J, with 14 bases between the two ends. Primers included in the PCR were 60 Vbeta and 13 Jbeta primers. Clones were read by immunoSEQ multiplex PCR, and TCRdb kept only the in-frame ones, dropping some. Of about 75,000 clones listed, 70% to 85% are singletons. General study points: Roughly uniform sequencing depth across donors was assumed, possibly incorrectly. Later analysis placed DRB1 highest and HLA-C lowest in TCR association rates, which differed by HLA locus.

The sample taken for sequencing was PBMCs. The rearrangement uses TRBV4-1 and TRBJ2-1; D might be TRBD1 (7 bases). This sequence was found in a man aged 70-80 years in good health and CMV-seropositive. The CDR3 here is CASSFQGEVEQFF. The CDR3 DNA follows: TGCGCCAGCAGCTTCCAGGGGGAGGTTGAGCAGTTCTTC.